This T cell receptor (beta chain) was recovered during a study of cytomegalovirus exposure and HLA in healthy donors. Study-wide results and caveats: A previous analysis found most TCR beta V segments productive roughly 87% or roughly 30% of the time.

A note on this clone: Its antigen is unidentified.

CDR1 and CDR2 (germline): MNHEY, SVGAGI. V lost 6 bases and J 10 bases, leaving 16 bases between the germline ends. There are 14 residues in the CDR3. Researchers ran the PCR with 60 Vbeta and 13 Jbeta primers. Measured with immunoSEQ multiplex PCR; TCRdb has only the in-frame clones, and not every one. The data contain 120,000 or so clones, 80% of them singletons. This sequence was found in a man in his thirties or forties in good health and CMV-seropositive. The sequencing sample was made of PBMCs. The rearrangement joins TRBV6-5 to TRBJ2-6; tentative D call: TRBD2 (6 bases). In nucleotides, the CDR3 is TGTGCCAGCAGGAACAGGCAGGGACTGAACGTCCTGACTTTC. This gives the protein CASRNRQGLNVLTF.